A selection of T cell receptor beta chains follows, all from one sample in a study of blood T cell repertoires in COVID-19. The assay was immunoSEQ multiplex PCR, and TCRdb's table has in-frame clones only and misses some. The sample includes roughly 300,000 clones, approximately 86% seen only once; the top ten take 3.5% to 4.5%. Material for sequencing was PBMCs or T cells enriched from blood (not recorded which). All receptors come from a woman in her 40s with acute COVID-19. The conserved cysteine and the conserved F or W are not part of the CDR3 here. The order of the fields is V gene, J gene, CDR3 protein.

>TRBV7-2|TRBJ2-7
ASSSSASNRGYEQY
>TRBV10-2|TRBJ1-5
ASSESGAFNQPQH
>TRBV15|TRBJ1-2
ATSRWQGAGYGYT
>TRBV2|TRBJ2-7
ASSGQGRNEQY
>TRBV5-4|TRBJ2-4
ASSLDPGSVVLAKNIQY
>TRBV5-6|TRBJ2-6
ASSLRWDIFSGANVLT
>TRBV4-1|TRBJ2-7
ASSQGRLAVYEQY
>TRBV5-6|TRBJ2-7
ASSRDTSYEQY
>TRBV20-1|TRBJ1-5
SASARSSPGGNQPQH
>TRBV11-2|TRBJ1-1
ASSLTANTEAF
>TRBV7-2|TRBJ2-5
ASSLRRPSGETQY
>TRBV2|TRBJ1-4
ASRKGEDEKLF
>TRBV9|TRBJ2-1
ASSVAHEQF
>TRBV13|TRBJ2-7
ASSLRPTSGRWVEEQY
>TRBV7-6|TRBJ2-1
ASSLRAGTLNEQF
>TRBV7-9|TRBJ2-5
ASSLKRAQETQY
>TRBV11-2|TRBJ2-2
ASSLEGTRYTGELF
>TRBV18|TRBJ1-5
ASSWDRGRGQPQH
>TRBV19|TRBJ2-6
ASSIESGANVLT
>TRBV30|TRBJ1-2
AWSDGGGYGYT
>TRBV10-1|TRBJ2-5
ASSDQGLAWETQY
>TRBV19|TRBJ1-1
ASSSGRGESTEAF
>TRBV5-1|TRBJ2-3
ASSLYQGVGSDTQY
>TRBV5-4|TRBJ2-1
ASSLNRGRSNEQF
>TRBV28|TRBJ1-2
ASRLRTAGYT
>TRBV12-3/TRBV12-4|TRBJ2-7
ASSSQGSYEQY
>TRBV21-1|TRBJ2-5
ASSSKGTSGAHQETQY
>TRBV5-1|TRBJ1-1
ASSWRGDRNTEAF
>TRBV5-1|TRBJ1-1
ASSLAGTIAEAF
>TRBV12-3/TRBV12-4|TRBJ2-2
ASSFRNTGELF
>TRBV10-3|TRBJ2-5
AISVAGTVGLQETQY
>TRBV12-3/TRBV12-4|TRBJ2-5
ASSRQIRETQY
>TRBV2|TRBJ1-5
ASSEVGVKILPQH
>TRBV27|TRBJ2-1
ASSFQGLPEQF
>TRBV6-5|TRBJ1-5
ASRRGGNSNQPQH
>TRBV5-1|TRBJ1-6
ASSEGQNNSPLH
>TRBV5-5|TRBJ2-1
ASSLEQGVYNEQF
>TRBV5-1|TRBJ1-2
ASSPEPGSGYT
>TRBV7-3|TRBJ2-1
ASSLGHREYFNEQF
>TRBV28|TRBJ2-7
ASSDGLAALDEQY
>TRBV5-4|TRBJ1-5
ASSSDRDQPQH
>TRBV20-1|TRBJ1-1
SASFLTEAF
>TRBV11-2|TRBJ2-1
ASSFRLTSYNEQF
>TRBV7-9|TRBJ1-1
ASRGGAPGLTTEAF
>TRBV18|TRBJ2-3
ASSPQGTDTQY
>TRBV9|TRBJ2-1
ASSVDVAAGALNEQF
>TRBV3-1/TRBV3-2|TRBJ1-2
ASSQEARVGYT
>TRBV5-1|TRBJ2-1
ASSLALAGPPNEQF
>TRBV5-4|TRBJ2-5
ASSPGGTSTETQY
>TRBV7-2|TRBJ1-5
ASAEGNQPQH
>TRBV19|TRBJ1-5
ASSIFGTGNQPQH
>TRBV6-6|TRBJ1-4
ASRSGYDNEKLF
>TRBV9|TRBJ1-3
ASSPHYGSHNSGNTIY
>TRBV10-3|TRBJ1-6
AISERTEDSPLH
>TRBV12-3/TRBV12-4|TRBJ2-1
ASSLLASNEQF
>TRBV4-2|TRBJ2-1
ASSQGTSGAYNEQF
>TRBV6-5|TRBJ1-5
ASGLGATNNQPQH
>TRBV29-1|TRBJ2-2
SVARGPGELF
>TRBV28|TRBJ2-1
ASSHGQGDGNEQF